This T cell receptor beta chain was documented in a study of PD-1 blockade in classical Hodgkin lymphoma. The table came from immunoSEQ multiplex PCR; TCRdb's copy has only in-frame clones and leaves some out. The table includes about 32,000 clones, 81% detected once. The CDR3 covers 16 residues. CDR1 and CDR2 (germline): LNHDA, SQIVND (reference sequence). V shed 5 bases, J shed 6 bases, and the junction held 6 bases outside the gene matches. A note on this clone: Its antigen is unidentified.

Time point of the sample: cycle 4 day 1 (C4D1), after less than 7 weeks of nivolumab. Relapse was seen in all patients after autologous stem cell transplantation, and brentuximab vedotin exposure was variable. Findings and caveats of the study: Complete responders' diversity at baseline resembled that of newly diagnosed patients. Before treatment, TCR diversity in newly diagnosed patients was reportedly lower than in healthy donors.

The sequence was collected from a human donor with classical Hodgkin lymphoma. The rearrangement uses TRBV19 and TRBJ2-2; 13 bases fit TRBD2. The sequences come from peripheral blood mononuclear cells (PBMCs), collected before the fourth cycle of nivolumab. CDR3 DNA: TGTGCCAGTAGTTTTGGACTAGCGGGAGTGTCCGGGGAGCTGTTTTTT. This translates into CASSFGLAGVSGELFF. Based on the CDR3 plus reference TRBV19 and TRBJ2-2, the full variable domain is DGGITQSPKYLFRKEGQNVTLSCEQNLNHDAMYWYRQDPGQGLRLIYYSQIVNDFQKGDIAEGYSVSREKKESFPLTVTSAQKNPTAFYLCASSFGLAGVSGELFFGEGSRLTVL.